These 3 T cell receptor beta chains share one sample of origin, sequenced in a study of cytotoxic CD8 clonotypes in ibrutinib-treated CLL. Method: immunoSEQ multiplex PCR; TCRdb's copy keeps in-frame clones and lacks some. The sample shows 55,000 to 60,000 clones, roughly 54% of them seen only once. The sample consisted of PBMCs, taken at disease progression, from a patient treated with ibrutinib. The source of these receptors is a human donor with chronic lymphocytic leukemia.

The chain employs TRBV27 and TRBJ2-7; no firm D call. The CDR3 is 11 amino acids. CDR1 and CDR2 (germline): MNHEY, SMNVEV (reference sequence). V gave up 2 bases and J gave up 5 bases, with 4 bases separating them. CDR3 nucleotide sequence: TGTGCCAGCAGTTTACGCCACGAGCAGTACTTC. Its protein is CASSLRHEQYF.

This clone has more than one count but fewer than ten. The chain links TRBV7-9 to TRBJ2-2; 8 bases align to TRBD2. The CDR3 runs 15 residues. The germline gives CDR1 SEHNR, CDR2 FQNEAQ (reference sequence). Losses at the gene ends were 6 bases for V and 3 bases for J; bases not matched to a gene: 6. This chain's CDR3 is CASRKGLEYTGELFF. The CDR3 region has the DNA TGTGCCAGCAGGAAGGGACTAGAATACACCGGGGAGCTGTTTTTT.

This rearrangement joins TRBV7-2 to TRBJ1-5; a weak D match, TRBD1 (5 bases). From germline, CDR1 is SGHTA and CDR2 FQGNSA. The V and J ends lost 3 bases and 0 bases respectively, with 15 bases between them. CDR3 size: 17 residues. The CDR3 DNA follows: TGTGCCAGCAGCTTCATGGGGCCTCGGTTTAGCAATCAGCCCCAGCATTTT. It translates to CASSFMGPRFSNQPQHF.